This TCR beta chain was obtained from a study of blood T cell repertoires in COVID-19 (dated by TCRdb to the early 2020s). For the wider study: Samples from collaborators originated in the United States, Italy and Spain and spanned both the acute and convalescent phases of COVID-19. The prospective study material was composed of cDNA or gDNA derived from T cells, B-cell-depleted T cells, or PBMCs. The dataset comprised deeply sampled blood TCRbeta repertoires from subjects exposed to, actively infected with, or recovered from COVID-19. The repertoires were made available in a free public database intended to serve as a resource for research on the immune response to SARS-CoV-2. Samples came from the ongoing ImmuneRACE study (first 160 participants) plus 1,254 subjects from 6 global collaborators. Nearly every sample came with metadata listing a de-identified subject ID, COVID-19 status, age in years and sex. HLA class I and class II types, where available, came from metadata supplied by the sample provider rather than from assay-based typing. The research as a whole found: The amount of clinical and demographic metadata varied by source and participant and was provided uncurated.

Whole blood was collected in K2EDTA tubes by collaborating institutions according to the institutions' own protocols. For TCRbeta analysis, collaborators shipped samples in one of three forms: frozen whole blood, isolated PBMCs, or DNA extracted from either of those sample types. Reading from cysteine to phenylalanine, the CDR3 counts 19 amino acids. Only CDR3 DNA remains: 57 bases, in frame from the first base. Cut back by 0 bases and 6 bases, the V and J ends lie 27 bases apart. CDR1 and CDR2 (MGHRA, YSYEKL) derive from the germline V gene. TCRbeta CDR3 regions were amplified from genomic DNA by means of the immunoSEQ Assay, a bias-controlled multiplex PCR. Turning to the authors' computational methods: Nucleated cell counts per sample were estimated from amplification of reference gene primers within the assay. To quantify the absolute abundance of each unique TCRbeta CDR3 rearrangement, sequence reads were collapsed and filtered. For each sample, productive Simpson clonality was calculated as the square root of Simpson's diversity index over productive rearrangements. TCRdb provides this immuneACCESS table in a form limited to in-frame rearrangements. Some clones are lacking; in checked studies, under half of them reflect an unresolved V gene, and why the rest are absent is not known. V and J calls and clone size are copied from that table; D and trimming were computed from the DNA. For this sample there are roughly 230,000 clones; over 75% appear just once. The ten largest account for about 0.7% of the sample.

As for this clone: The clone's antigen remains unknown. Base qualities are missing; no much larger clone stands one base away.

The chain couples TRBV4-1 to TRBJ2-7; 6 matching bases give a weak D call of TRBD2. The source material was peripheral blood. The clonotype originates from a human donor in a cohort sampled during active COVID-19. The DNA sequence reads TGCGCCAGCAGCCAAGAACCCGGGACCGTAACGATCGGGGGAGGCGAGCAGTACTTC. This codes for CASSQEPGTVTIGGGEQYF.